This entry concerns a single T cell receptor (beta chain). Its specific antigen is unknown. Base qualities are not at hand, and no much larger clone is one base apart. Patients with autoimmune disease history or receiving systemic immunosuppression were excluded from the trial. Peripheral blood for TCR sequencing was drawn from every dose cohort at baseline, at cycle 4 day 1 and at cycle 7 day 1. Samples were obtained from an open-label, multicenter, first-in-human phase I dose-escalation trial of ivuxolimab. Adults with locally advanced or metastatic melanoma, renal cell, hepatocellular, or head and neck squamous cell carcinoma were enrolled in the trial. Before TCR sequencing, CD4+ T cells and CD8+ T cells from peripheral blood were sorted into separate populations. The data derive from a study of OX40 agonist ivuxolimab in advanced cancers. In the study overall: Ivuxolimab, which targeted the costimulatory receptor OX40 (CD134), was an agonistic, fully human IgG2 monoclonal antibody. Patients were allowed to have had prior anti-PD-1, anti-PD-L1 or anti-CTLA-4 therapy, and more than 30% of the dose-escalation patients had previously received checkpoint inhibitors. Partial responses occurred in three dose-escalation patients, of whom one had hepatocellular carcinoma and two had cutaneous melanoma. A male proportion of approximately 83% and a mean age of around 60 years, ranging from about 20 to 80, were recorded for the dose-escalation cohort. Of the 50 to 55 dose-escalation patients, hepatocellular carcinoma was present in around 20, melanoma in around 15, renal cell carcinoma in 9 and head and neck cancer in 9. Intravenous ivuxolimab was administered to patients every 2 weeks at six dose levels: 0.01, 0.1, 0.3, 1.5, 3 and 10 mg/kg. The purpose of peripheral TCRbeta sequencing was to test whether ivuxolimab changed TCR sequence diversity and led to clonal T-cell expansion. The paper describes the monotherapy dose-escalation part (N ≈ 52 patients) of the phase I trial of ivuxolimab. Beyond this particular receptor, the publication reports: After ivuxolimab, CD8+ T cells had more expanded clones than CD4+ T cells on average. At doses of 0.1 to 3.0 mg/kg, clonal expansion of both CD4+ and CD8+ T cells in blood was seen between baseline and week 6. In partial responders in the 0.1-3.0 mg/kg groups, normalized peripheral clonal expansion was found to be among the lowest, especially among CD8+ T cells. Low levels of normalized T-cell clonal expansion were also shown by some nonresponding patients. Which antigens the clonally expanded peripheral T cells were specific for was not determined.

Genomic DNA was isolated from the sorted cells so that the TCRbeta CDR3 region could be sequenced. The immunoSEQ Assay was used to sequence the TCRbeta CDR3 regions. This immuneACCESS table, as held by TCRdb, lists in-frame sequences with V and J called but not all clones. Of the missing ones, under half trace to an unresolved V gene in checked studies; the others have no known cause. Recorded for this sample are around 72,000 clones; 86% of them occurred a single time. Around 8.3% of the sample is taken by the ten largest. This specimen consisted of CD4+ or CD8+ T cells sorted from blood, obtained in a trial of the OX40 agonist ivuxolimab. The clonotype comes from an adult with an advanced solid tumor such as melanoma, head and neck, liver or kidney cancer.

The CDR3 loop reads CASSQVSSGGWQTQYF. The DNA reads as follows: TGCGCCAGCAGCCAAGTGTCCAGCGGGGGGTGGCAGACCCAGTACTTC. The V and J genes are TRBV4-3 and TRBJ2-5, with 9 junctional bases fitting TRBD2. The CDR3 measures 16 amino acids from cysteine to phenylalanine. The sequence is cut down to CDR3 DNA, 48 bases in frame from base 1. The germline V end is reduced by 1 base and the J end by 6 bases; junction bases left unmatched: 9. From a lookup of the germline V gene, CDR1 and CDR2 are LGHNA and YSLEER.